These T cell receptor beta chains were read from a single sample in a study of tumor-infiltrating lymphocytes in primary liver carcinoma. MiXCR, applied by TCRdb to the multiplex PCR reads, yields one record per CDR3 protein. The sample shows about 320,000 distinct CDR3 sequences, 65% of them seen only once. Sequences were obtained from peripheral blood. These receptors came from a man aged 35 to 55 with primary liver carcinoma and hepatitis B virus infection. The CDR3 runs from the conserved cysteine through the conserved F or W.

J: TRBJ1-1
V: TRBV11-2
CDR3: CASSLGSSRTEAFF

J: TRBJ2-7
V: TRBV6-5
CDR3: CASSRRGTSGLSYEQYF

J: TRBJ2-3
V: TRBV5-6
CDR3: CASSFRPRRGDTQYF

J: TRBJ2-7
V: TRBV28
CDR3: CASSAPAAGDYEQYF

J: TRBJ1-2
V: TRBV5-1
CDR3: CANSAGTGSNYGYTF

J: TRBJ2-3
V: TRBV5-4
CDR3: CASSPYSTGVDTQYF

J: TRBJ2-3
V: TRBV11-2
CDR3: CASSSLAGVADTQYF

J: TRBJ2-7
V: TRBV11-2
CDR3: CASSLAGSYKQYF

J: TRBJ2-2
V: TRBV11-2
CDR3: CVSSFEQISTGELFF

J: TRBJ2-1
V: TRBV11-1
CDR3: CASSPSSRSISYNEQFF

J: TRBJ2-4
V: TRBV11-1
CDR3: CASSFPGISGTKNIQYF

J: TRBJ2-1
V: TRBV29-1
CDR3: CSVGQANEQFF

J: TRBJ2-1
V: TRBV5-1
CDR3: CAISFSGGYNEQFF

J: TRBJ2-5
V: TRBV11-2
CDR3: CAGSLPRGEETQYF

J: TRBJ2-2
V: TRBV7-2
CDR3: CASSLVERGGELSF

J: TRBJ2-7
V: TRBV25-1
CDR3: CARRREGYEQYF

J: TRBJ2-6
V: TRBV29-1
CDR3: CSVEDPVARVANVLTF

J: TRBJ2-7
V: TRBV11-1
CDR3: CSSSRPVLAGASYEQYF

J: TRBJ2-2
V: TRBV6-4
CDR3: CASSGVPSGEMFF

J: TRBJ2-7
V: TRBV11-2
CDR3: CASRGGATGIGEQYF

J: TRBJ1-6
V: TRBV11-2
CDR3: CASSLVGRDSPLHF

J: TRBJ2-3
V: TRBV20-1
CDR3: CSAISGGHPTDTQYF

J: TRBJ1-6
V: TRBV6-4
CDR3: CASIPGTAAWKPLHF

J: TRBJ2-1
V: TRBV7-3
CDR3: CASSEAGMNEQFF

J: TRBJ2-7
V: TRBV5-4
CDR3: CASNSDRGNSYEQYF

J: TRBJ2-5
V: TRBV6-5
CDR3: CASSSHREALEAQYF

J: TRBJ2-7
V: TRBV6-2/TRBV6-3
CDR3: CASSAGTAYYNEQYF

J: TRBJ2-7
V: TRBV11-2
CDR3: CASCRTLTYEQYF

J: TRBJ2-7
V: TRBV14
CDR3: CASSQEGTGGPEQYF

J: TRBJ2-1
V: TRBV5-1
CDR3: CASSLGVGGRSRYNEQFF

J: TRBJ2-3
V: TRBV28
CDR3: CASRVNTDTQYF

J: TRBJ2-7
V: TRBV29-1
CDR3: CSARFGGPYEQYF

J: TRBJ2-3
V: TRBV11-3
CDR3: CASSGSPAGGGDTQYF

J: TRBJ2-5
V: TRBV7-8
CDR3: CASSLQRGVETQYF

J: TRBJ1-1
V: TRBV12-3/TRBV12-4
CDR3: CASSFGDEASF

J: TRBJ1-2
V: TRBV29-1
CDR3: CSVEDRGMSGYTF